These 25 T cell receptor beta chains originate from one sample sequenced in a study of shared clonotypes between healthy human individuals (dated by TCRdb to the early 2020s). The receptor library was made with the immunoSEQ multiplex PCR assay. Entries here come from immuneACCESS through TCRdb and include only in-frame sequences with V and J called. Some clones fail to appear in such tables; in the studies checked, an unresolved V gene covers under half of the shortfall, and the cause of the remainder is unknown. Within this sample are about 2.3 million clones, with 85% to 95% of them counted one time only. The ten largest clones represent roughly 0.34% of the sample. Source material: naive CD4+ T cells from PBMCs. The intended sense of this specimen's cell subset or site label: CD45RA+ positively selected. The source of these receptors is a man aged 18-30 years in good health. Some clones in this sample may be carry-over from other donors' samples.

This clone was counted only a few times. V usage is TRBV6-6 and J usage is TRBJ2-7, with D unresolved. This CDR3 is 12 amino acids long. Germline CDR1 is MNHNY and CDR2 is SVGAGI (reference sequence). The V and J ends lost 8 bases and 2 bases respectively, with 10 bases between them. CDR3 protein: CASLMPPYEQYF. CDR3 in DNA: TGTGCCAGCTTGATGCCGCCCTACGAGCAGTACTTC.

This sequence joins TRBV6-1 and TRBJ2-3; the match to TRBD1 covers 11 bases. Unmatched junction bases numbered 1, after V lost 1 base and J lost 4 bases. The CDR3 length is 15 residues. Germline V lookup: CDR1 MNHNS, CDR2 SASEGT. The CDR3 DNA follows: TGTGCCAGCAGTGAAGGGACAGGGGGCGCAGATACGCAGTATTTT. It codes for CASSEGTGGADTQYF.

The rearrangement joins TRBV6-1 to TRBJ1-3; the match to TRBD1 covers 7 bases. CDR1 is MNHNS, CDR2 SASEGT, per germline. This CDR3 is built from 13 residues. J gave up 2 bases and V 6 bases, and 1 base lay outside the gene matches. CDR3 residues: CASRDRPGNTIYF. As DNA, the CDR3 is TGTGCCAGCAGGGACAGGCCTGGAAACACCATATATTTT.

The rearrangement joins TRBV7-2 to TRBJ2-1, with a possible D match to TRBD1 (5 bases). This CDR3 region has 12 residues. CDR1 SGHTA and CDR2 FQGNSA come from the germline V gene. Trimming cost V 8 bases and J 8 bases, with 13 bases left between them. The CDR3 DNA reads as TGTGCCAGCGCGGCCTCAGGGTATGAGCAGTTCTTC. This codes for CASAASGYEQFF.

This rearrangement joins TRBV7-9 to TRBJ1-4; 8 bases fit TRBD1. Trimming at V came to 6 bases and at J to 0 bases, leaving 12 bases not matched to a gene. The CDR3 consists of 18 residues. Germline lookup yields CDR1 SEHNR and CDR2 FQNEAQ (reference sequence). The CDR3 loop reads CASRQGQGRGATNEKLFF. CDR3 sequence (DNA): TGTGCCAGCAGACAAGGACAGGGTCGGGGGGCAACTAATGAAAAACTGTTTTTT.

The V and J genes are TRBV5-6 and TRBJ2-5; 9 bases agree with TRBD2. Germline V gives CDR1 SGHDT, CDR2 YYEEEE. CDR3 size: 14 residues. The ends lost 3 bases at V and 4 bases at J; junction bases unmatched: 4. The CDR3 here is CASSSTRGGETQYF. In DNA, the CDR3 is TGTGCCAGCAGCTCTACGCGGGGGGGAGAGACCCAGTACTTC.

The rearrangement links TRBV27 to TRBJ2-7; tentative D call: TRBD2 (6 bases). Trimming removed 3 bases at V and 1 base at J, with 7 bases between. Germline CDR1 MNHEY, CDR2 SMNVEV (reference sequence). The CDR3 is 13 amino acids. The chain's CDR3 is CASSFGTSYEQYF. The CDR3 bases are TGTGCCAGCAGTTTTGGGACTTCCTACGAGCAGTACTTC.

This clone was counted once. V gene TRBV30 combines with J gene TRBJ1-5, with D hard to call. V shed 4 bases and J shed 7 bases, with 14 bases lying between them. Germline CDR1 and CDR2: GTSNPN and SVGIG (reference sequence). The CDR3 runs to 13 residues. The CDR3 DNA reads TGTGCCTGGATAGGGCAGTTAAGGCAGCCCCAGCATTTT. It encodes CAWIGQLRQPQHF.

The DNA for the CDR3 is TGCGCCAGCAGCTTGCCAGGGCCAGATTTCGGAAACACCATATATTTT. Residues: CASSLPGPDFGNTIYF. The chain is built from TRBV5-1 and TRBJ1-3; a possible D gene is TRBD1 (5 bases). V lost 1 base to trimming and J lost 4 bases, with 15 bases between them. CDR1 SGHRS and CDR2 YFSETQ come from the germline V gene. This CDR3 is 16 amino acids long.

This clone appeared a few times. This chain's CDR3 is CATEGYGYTF. The CDR3 DNA follows: TGTGCCACCGAGGGATATGGCTACACCTTC. The genes are TRBV28 and TRBJ1-2; D is uncertain. V shed 10 bases and J shed 5 bases, with 8 bases lying between them. The germline gives CDR1 MDHEN, CDR2 SYDVKM. The CDR3 spans 10 residues.

This chain uses TRBV28 with TRBJ1-5, with 10 bases lining up with TRBD1. This CDR3 spans 15 amino acids. V gave up 1 base and J gave up 11 bases; unmatched junction bases: 8. Looked up from germline, CDR1 is MDHEN and CDR2 is SYDVKM. CDR3 sequence: CASSLFGTGVTAQHF. The CDR3 coding sequence is TGTGCCAGCAGTTTATTCGGGACAGGGGTCACTGCCCAGCATTTT. The variable domain in full, with the rest retrieved from reference TRBV28 and TRBJ1-5, is DVKVTQSSRYLVKRTGEKVFLECVQDMDHENMFWYRQDPGLGLRLIYFSYDVKMKEKGDIPEGYSVSREKKERFSLILESASTNQTSMYLCASSLFGTGVTAQHFGDGTRLSIL.

For the CDR3, the DNA is TGTGCCAGCAGCGTACGGGGGGGACTTGGGAACACTGAAGCTTTCTTT. This encodes CASSVRGGLGNTEAFF. The chain uses TRBV9 and TRBJ1-1; tentatively, D is TRBD1 (5 bases). V gave up 1 base and J gave up 1 base, with 14 bases separating them. CDR3 length: 16 amino acids. From germline, CDR1 is SGDLS and CDR2 YYNGEE.

The chain has TRBV27 and TRBJ2-1; TRBD2 matches at 8 bases. Germline V CDR1 and CDR2: MNHEY, SMNVEV (reference sequence). The CDR3 length is 16 residues. Trimming removed 5 bases from V and 6 bases from J; junction bases left unmatched: 12. The CDR3 DNA reads TGTGCCAGCAGTAGCGCGTCGGGAGGGCCGGGCAATGAGCAGTTCTTC. Translating gives CASSSASGGPGNEQFF.

The chain couples TRBV28 to TRBJ1-2; perhaps TRBD1 as D (6 bases). With 6 bases removed from V and 8 bases from J, the gap between germline ends came to 22 bases. CDR3 length equals 15 residues. Germline CDR1 MDHEN, CDR2 SYDVKM. The CDR3: CASRPTWDIATGYTF. CDR3 bases: TGTGCCAGCAGACCTACCTGGGACATTGCCACGGGCTACACCTTC.

This clone showed up just a few times. The rearrangement uses TRBV6-5 and TRBJ2-2; 10 bases align to TRBD1. CDR3 size: 14 residues. CDR1 is MNHEY, CDR2 SVGAGI, per germline. Unmatched junction bases numbered 0, after V lost 4 bases and J lost 4 bases. CDR3 sequence reads: CASSWDRGTGELFF. CDR3 DNA: TGTGCCAGCAGTTGGGACAGGGGCACCGGGGAGCTGTTTTTT.

The chain employs TRBV30 and TRBJ1-5, with D unclear. Per germline, CDR1 GTSNPN and CDR2 SVGIG (reference sequence). V was cut by 2 bases and J by 10 bases, with 12 bases left in between. The CDR3 runs 12 residues. The CDR3 region is CAWSPPGGPQHF. The CDR3 DNA reads TGTGCCTGGAGTCCCCCCGGAGGACCCCAGCATTTT. Together with reference TRBV30 and TRBJ1-5, the CDR3 gives the full variable domain: SQTIHQWPATLVQPVGSPLSLECTVEGTSNPNLYWYRQAAGRGLQLLFYSVGIGQISSEVPQNLSASRPQDRQFILSSKKLLLSDSGFYLCAWSPPGGPQHFGDGTRLSIL.

This clone was detected only once. The V and J genes are TRBV9 and TRBJ1-3, with D unresolved. The length of the CDR3 is 15 residues. With 4 bases removed from V and 2 bases from J, the gap between germline ends came to 13 bases. Germline lookup yields CDR1 SGDLS and CDR2 YYNGEE. The CDR3 region has the DNA TGTGCCAGCAGCCTCCTCGACGGTGCTGGAAACACCATATATTTT. Translation: CASSLLDGAGNTIYF.

Regarding this clone: Additional DNA sequences in this sample encode the identical CDR3. This chain links TRBV28 with TRBJ2-6; D unresolved. Per the germline V gene, CDR1 is MDHEN and CDR2 is SYDVKM. The CDR3 runs 14 residues. V lost 2 bases and J lost 0, with 2 bases in between. The CDR3 bases are TGTGCCAGCAGTTTACTCTCTGGGGCCAACGTCCTGACTTTC. It translates to CASSLLSGANVLTF.

The CDR3 sequence: CASSLQGQLNTEAFF. The CDR3 bases are TGCGCCAGCAGCTTGCAGGGACAACTGAACACTGAAGCTTTCTTT. The chain employs TRBV5-1 and TRBJ1-1; a possible D gene is TRBD1 (6 bases). Germline V gene data show CDR1 as SGHRS and CDR2 as YFSETQ. This CDR3 spans 15 amino acids. The ends were cut back, 1 base at V and 0 bases at J, with 10 bases in the middle. Using reference TRBV5-1 and TRBJ1-1 for the parts outside the CDR3, the full variable domain is KAGVTQTPRYLIKTRGQQVTLSCSPISGHRSVSWYQQTPGQGLQFLFEYFSETQRNKGNFPGRFSGRQFSNSRSEMNVSTLELGDSALYLCASSLQGQLNTEAFFGQGTRLTVV.

This clone was detected a few times. The genes are TRBV2 and TRBJ1-2; a weak D match, TRBD1 (5 bases). The V gene's germline CDR1 is SNHLY and CDR2 FYNNEI. The ends were cut back, 10 bases at V and 3 bases at J, with 12 bases in the middle. The CDR3 has 12 residues. The DNA of the CDR3 is TGTGCCACCGGGGGGGATTACTATGGCTACACCTTC. Translated: CATGGDYYGYTF.

V usage is TRBV7-8 and J usage is TRBJ2-5; no reliable D call. The CDR3 extends over 14 amino acids. Germline V gene sequence: CDR1 SGHVS, CDR2 FQNEAQ. V shed 3 bases and J shed 4 bases, with 12 bases lying between them. CDR3 residues: CASSFGQGGETQYF. Written as DNA, the CDR3 is TGTGCCAGCAGCTTCGGCCAAGGTGGAGAGACCCAGTACTTC.

The J gene is TRBJ2-1, the V gene TRBV4-3; D is unclear. V lost 1 base and J lost 8, with 12 bases in between. This CDR3 has 14 amino acids. Germline loops: CDR1 LGHNA, CDR2 YSLEER. CDR3 residues: CASSQGLGGDEQFF. The CDR3 nucleotides read TGCGCCAGCAGCCAAGGACTGGGTGGCGATGAGCAGTTCTTC.

The V gene is TRBV9, the J gene TRBJ2-2; possibly TRBD1 or TRBD2 for D (5 bases each). Germline loops: CDR1 SGDLS, CDR2 YYNGEE. Trimming left V 1 base short and J 4 bases short, with 23 bases between. The CDR3 totals 19 residues. The CDR3 region has the DNA TGTGCCAGCAGCGTATCCGGGGCAGGTGACCCTCTGGGCACCGGGGAGCTGTTTTTT. It is translated as CASSVSGAGDPLGTGELFF.

This clone appeared a single time. This sequence joins TRBV11-2 and TRBJ2-3, with TRBD1 matching 7 bases. The ends lost 6 bases at V and 2 bases at J; junction bases unmatched: 8. Germline V gene lookup returns CDR1 SGHAT and CDR2 FQNNGV. The length of the CDR3 is 15 residues. This CDR3 reads CASSQGQAFTDTQYF. In nucleotides, the CDR3 is TGTGCCAGCAGTCAAGGACAGGCCTTCACAGATACGCAGTATTTT. The entire variable domain, with the rest obtained from reference TRBV11-2 and TRBJ2-3, is as follows: EAGVAQSPRYKIIEKRQSVAFWCNPISGHATLYWYQQILGQGPKLLIQFQNNGVVDDSQLPKDRFSAERLKGVDSTLKIQPAKLEDSAVYLCASSQGQAFTDTQYFGPGTRLTVL.

The chain combines TRBV4-3 with TRBJ2-1; 8 nucleotides match TRBD2. The CDR3 spans 17 residues. From germline, CDR1 is LGHNA and CDR2 YSLEER. Unmatched junction bases numbered 7, after V lost 0 bases and J lost 3 bases. In DNA form, the CDR3 reads TGCGCCAGCAGCCAAGATTGGTCTAGCGGGTTCTACAATGAGCAGTTCTTC. This gives the protein CASSQDWSSGFYNEQFF.